Reported below is one T cell receptor beta chain. Its antigen is not identified. In germline, CDR1 is SQVTM, CDR2 ANQGSEA. The length of the CDR3 is 13 residues. V was clipped by 4 bases and J by 4 bases, with 13 bases between them. The sample is drawn from a study of CD8 T cells in Susac syndrome. Study findings and constraints: The study conceded that its TCR sequencing and HLA analysis involved relatively few individuals.

When the RNA was reverse transcribed, random hexamers were used with an input of about 0.5 to 1 ug. The CDR3 of TCR beta was amplified by immunoSEQ multiplex PCR across 54 Vbeta and 13 Jbeta. TCRdb recomputed calls from the immunoSEQ multiplex PCR reads with MiXCR, one row per CDR3 protein. The sample has approximately 110,000 distinct CDR3 sequences, approximately 96% seen once; the top ten hold roughly 0.096%. The authors carried out high-throughput sequencing of TCR beta. They applied it to CD8+ and CD4+ T cells obtained from blood. This TCR was sampled from a human donor in good health. The chain employs TRBV29-1 and TRBJ1-2, with a possible D match to TRBD1 (6 bases). Sequenced input: CD4+ T cells from PBMCs. The CDR3 DNA follows: TGCAGCGTTGCGTCAGGGGTGGGCTATGGCTACACCTTC. Encoded protein: CSVASGVGYGYTF.